What follows are 18 T cell receptor beta chains derived from one specimen sequenced in a study of early stage breast cancer tumors. Profiling relied on immunoSEQ multiplex PCR, and the TCRdb table lists in-frame clones only, not all of them. Among about 28,000 clones listed, 75% to 90% were seen once. The sequenced sample consisted of blood. The receptors derive from a person aged 60 to 70 with breast cancer.

V gene TRBV18 combines with J gene TRBJ1-5, with TRBD1 as a possible D gene (5 bases). Deletions cut 3 bases from V and 6 bases from J, with 18 bases between. Looked up from germline, CDR1 is KGHSH and CDR2 is LQKENI. CDR3 length equals 16 residues. As DNA, the CDR3 is TGTGCCAGCTCACCCCTTGCGAGCAGGGAGGGTCAGCCCCAGCATTTT. Its protein product is CASSPLASREGQPQHF.

The chain uses TRBV29-1 and TRBJ2-3; TRBD2 might be the D (6 bases). Germline-derived CDR1 and CDR2 are SQVTM and ANQGSEA. The CDR3 contains 14 residues. The germline V and J ends were trimmed by 6 bases and 4 bases, with 17 bases remaining between them. CDR3 bases: TGCAGCGTGGCACTAGCTTCGTCTCCAGATACGCAGTATTTT. Its translation is CSVALASSPDTQYF.

The V call is TRBV19, the J call TRBJ1-4; 11 nucleotides agree with TRBD1. Per the germline V gene, CDR1 is LNHDA and CDR2 is SQIVND (reference sequence). Trimming cost V 6 bases and J 0 bases; bases outside gene matches: 6. The CDR3 extends over 17 amino acids. The CDR3 DNA follows: TGTGCCAGTAGCGGACAGGGGGCCCACCCAACTAATGAAAAACTGTTTTTT. The encoded protein is CASSGQGAHPTNEKLFF.

The V gene is TRBV7-2, the J gene TRBJ2-5; TRBD1 matches at 10 bases. CDR3 size: 15 residues. Germline V gene lookup returns CDR1 SGHTA and CDR2 FQGNSA. V gave up 5 bases and J gave up 5 bases; unmatched junction bases: 8. The CDR3 region has the DNA TGTGCCAGCAGCCCGACCGGGACAGGGGTGGAGACCCAGTACTTC. It codes for CASSPTGTGVETQYF.

This clone was seen a handful of times. This chain uses TRBV29-1 with TRBJ1-1; D gene uncertain. CDR1 is SQVTM, CDR2 ANQGSEA, per germline. Trimming removed 5 bases from V and 0 bases from J, with 10 bases in between. The CDR3 is 13 amino acids. The CDR3 loop is CSVFHELNTEAFF. CDR3 DNA: TGCAGCGTTTTCCACGAGCTGAACACTGAAGCTTTCTTT.

The rearrangement joins TRBV2 to TRBJ1-2, with TRBD1 as a possible D gene (6 bases). The CDR3 consists of 12 residues. Germline assignment: CDR1 SNHLY and CDR2 FYNNEI. With 11 bases removed from V and 5 bases from J, the gap between germline ends came to 15 bases. As DNA, the CDR3 is TGTGCCTATAAAGCAGGGGCTTATGGCTACACCTTC. Its translation: CAYKAGAYGYTF.

The chain recombines TRBV6-6 with TRBJ2-7; 8 bases map to TRBD1. This CDR3 spans 15 amino acids. The V and J ends lost 2 bases and 3 bases, in that order; junction bases with no gene match: 6. The germline V gene encodes CDR1 MNHNY and CDR2 SVGAGI (reference sequence). For the CDR3, the DNA is TGTGCCAGCAGTTACATAGGGACAGGCTACTACGAGCAGTACTTC. It yields the protein CASSYIGTGYYEQYF.

This clone has just a few counts. This chain connects TRBV5-1 to TRBJ1-1; D is perhaps TRBD1 (6 bases). Trimming pared 2 bases from V and 5 bases from J, leaving 16 bases between. The CDR3 has 15 residues. Per the germline V gene, CDR1 is SGHRS and CDR2 is YFSETQ. The CDR3 loop reads CASSLRTGLWTEAFF. The CDR3 coding sequence is TGCGCCAGCAGCTTAAGAACAGGGTTGTGGACTGAAGCTTTCTTT.

J is TRBJ1-2 and V is TRBV5-6; 7 nucleotides line up with TRBD1. The germline CDR1 and CDR2 sequences are SGHDT and YYEEEE. CDR3 length: 15 residues. V shed 4 bases, J shed 4 bases, and the junction held 10 bases outside the gene matches. The CDR3 reads CASSPRQGLGYGYTF. The CDR3, as DNA: TGTGCCAGCAGCCCGCGACAGGGTTTGGGCTATGGCTACACCTTC.

This clone was counted once. V gene TRBV9 combines with J gene TRBJ2-7; 7 nucleotides line up with TRBD2. This CDR3 has 14 residues. V was clipped by 6 bases and J by 4 bases; unmatched bases: 10. CDR1 is SGDLS, CDR2 YYNGEE, per germline. The CDR3 reads CASTRSWGGYEQYF. As DNA, the CDR3 is TGTGCCAGCACCCGCTCGTGGGGGGGGTACGAGCAGTACTTC.

This chain uses TRBV5-8 with TRBJ1-3; possible D gene TRBD1, 6 bases. V was clipped by 1 base and J by 0 bases, with 11 bases between them. The CDR3 totals 16 residues. Germline-derived CDR1 and CDR2 are SGHTS and YDEGEE. The CDR3 DNA sequence: TGTGCCAGCAGCTTGTTCACAGGGAACTCTGGAAACACCATATATTTT. This codes for CASSLFTGNSGNTIYF.

In DNA form, the CDR3 reads TGTGCCAGTAGTATCCGGCAGGCAGGGAACACTGAAGCTTTCTTT. Its protein is CASSIRQAGNTEAFF. V is TRBV19 and J is TRBJ1-1; D gene ambiguous. Per the germline V gene, CDR1 is LNHDA and CDR2 is SQIVND (reference sequence). This CDR3 is 15 amino acids long. V shed 3 bases and J shed 1 base, with 12 bases lying between them.

The rearrangement uses TRBV28 and TRBJ1-5; no clear D. The CDR3 spans 11 residues. CDR1 is MDHEN, CDR2 SYDVKM, per germline. The V end was cut by 6 bases, the J end by 9 bases, with 9 bases between. The CDR3 DNA follows: TGTGCCAGCAGGGCAGATTTGCCCCAGCATTTT. Translation: CASRADLPQHF.

The gene calls are TRBV11-2 and TRBJ2-7; 12 positions match TRBD2. The germline gives CDR1 SGHAT, CDR2 FQNNGV. V shed 5 bases, J shed 3 bases, and the junction held 8 bases outside the gene matches. The CDR3 is 16 residues long. The CDR3 sequence: CASSRLTSGRYYEQYF. CDR3 DNA: TGTGCCAGCAGCCGCCTCACTAGCGGGAGGTACTACGAGCAGTACTTC.

The CDR3 region is CASSSGLAGGNTGELFF. CDR3 in DNA: TGCGCCAGCAGCTCGGGACTAGCGGGAGGGAACACCGGGGAGCTGTTTTTT. V usage is TRBV5-1 and J usage is TRBJ2-2; 15 bases are a match to TRBD2. Germline assignment: CDR1 SGHRS and CDR2 YFSETQ. The CDR3 length is 17 residues. V was clipped by 3 bases and J by 1 base; unmatched bases: 1.

This clone was seen only a few times. The rearrangement joins TRBV5-1 to TRBJ2-7, with D possibly being TRBD2 (6 bases). Germline CDR1 is SGHRS and CDR2 is YFSETQ. The CDR3 loop spans 15 amino acids. Trimming removed 1 base from V and 1 base from J, with 12 bases in between. This CDR3 reads CASSLLAGSSYEQYF. In DNA, the CDR3 is TGCGCCAGCAGCTTGTTGGCCGGGAGTTCCTACGAGCAGTACTTC.

This rearrangement joins TRBV10-3 to TRBJ2-1; the match to TRBD2 covers 9 bases. CDR1 and CDR2 (germline): ENHRY, SYGVKD. Trimming took 0 bases from V and 5 from J; bases not matched to a gene: 8. The CDR3 is made up of 17 amino acids. This CDR3 is CAISESRASGDHNEQFF. CDR3 nucleotide sequence: TGTGCCATCAGTGAGTCGAGGGCTAGCGGGGATCACAATGAGCAGTTCTTC.

This clone was seen once. The genes are TRBV18 and TRBJ1-1; TRBD1 is a possible D gene (5 bases). V lost 1 base, J lost 6 bases, and 15 bases lay in between. Per the germline V gene, CDR1 is KGHSH and CDR2 is LQKENI. The CDR3 is 15 amino acids. Here the CDR3 reads CASSPLDQGSAEAFF. CDR3 DNA: TGTGCCAGCTCACCACTGGACCAGGGAAGCGCTGAAGCTTTCTTT.